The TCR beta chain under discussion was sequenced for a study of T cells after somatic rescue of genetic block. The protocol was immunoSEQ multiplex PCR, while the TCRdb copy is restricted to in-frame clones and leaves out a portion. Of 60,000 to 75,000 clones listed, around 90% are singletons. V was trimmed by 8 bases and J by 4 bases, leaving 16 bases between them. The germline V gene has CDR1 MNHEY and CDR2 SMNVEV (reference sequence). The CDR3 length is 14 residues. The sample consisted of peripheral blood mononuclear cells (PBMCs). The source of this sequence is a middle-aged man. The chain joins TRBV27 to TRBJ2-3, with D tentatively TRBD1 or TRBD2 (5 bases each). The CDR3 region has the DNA TGTGCCAGCTCGGACTCCCTGGGGGCAGATACGCAGTATTTT. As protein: CASSDSLGADTQYF.